The subject of this entry is one T cell receptor beta chain. Its target is unknown. This sample was taken from a study of T cell responses to AZD1222 COVID-19 vaccine. General study results and limits: The repertoires were collected only after the peak T cell response.

TCRdb's copy holds only in-frame clones and misses some; the assay was immunoSEQ multiplex PCR. Found here are 100,000 to 150,000 clones, more than 80% of them singletons; the top ten hold approximately 1.5%. Trimming took 6 bases from V and 7 from J, leaving 12 bases between them. CDR1 and CDR2 from the germline V gene are MNHEY and SVGAGI. The CDR3 loop spans 12 amino acids. The sequence came from an adult in good health. Here the sequenced sample was peripheral blood, taken on day 0 of AZD1222 vaccination. V usage is TRBV6-5 and J usage is TRBJ1-2; a weak D match, TRBD1 (6 bases). The CDR3 reads CASSRGAIGYTF. CDR3 in DNA: TGTGCCAGCAGCCGGGGGGCGATTGGCTACACCTTC.